Shown below are 26 T cell receptor beta chains from a single sample sequenced in a study of cytomegalovirus exposure and HLA in healthy donors. A multiplex PCR was run with 60 Vbeta primers and 13 Jbeta primers. The repertoire was sequenced with immunoSEQ multiplex PCR; TCRdb's copy has only in-frame clones and lacks some. Seen here are 150,000 or so clones, around 74% observed once, and the top ten hold around 2.1%. Sequences were obtained from PBMCs. The receptors originated from a female donor in good health and CMV-seronegative.

This clone is a singleton in its sample. V usage is TRBV5-1 and J usage is TRBJ2-5; D remains unclear. Germline CDR1 is SGHRS and CDR2 is YFSETQ. V lost 1 base, J lost 2 bases, and 9 bases lay in between. There are 14 residues in the CDR3. CDR3 region: CASSLIPTQETQYF. In nucleotides, the CDR3 is TGCGCCAGCAGCTTGATACCGACTCAAGAGACCCAGTACTTC. Looking up the rest from reference TRBV5-1 and TRBJ2-5 gives the full variable domain: KAGVTQTPRYLIKTRGQQVTLSCSPISGHRSVSWYQQTPGQGLQFLFEYFSETQRNKGNFPGRFSGRQFSNSRSEMNVSTLELGDSALYLCASSLIPTQETQYFGPGTRLLVL.

The rearrangement uses TRBV2 and TRBJ1-6; D unresolved. The CDR3 extends over 13 amino acids. Trimming removed 3 bases at V and 7 bases at J, with 7 bases between. Germline loops: CDR1 SNHLY, CDR2 FYNNEI. CDR3 in DNA: TGTGCCAGCAGTGAGGGAGGGAATTCACCCCTCCACTTT. Translation: CASSEGGNSPLHF.

The CDR3 coding sequence is TGTGCCAGCAGCCAGGGGACAGGGGGACCCTACGAGCAGTACTTC. The encoded protein is CASSQGTGGPYEQYF. The chain couples TRBV13 to TRBJ2-7; 11 bases are a match to TRBD1. After removal of 5 bases from V and 2 bases from J, the junction contained 5 bases not matched to a gene. The CDR3 consists of 15 residues. Germline loops: CDR1 PRHDT, CDR2 FYEKMQ (reference sequence).

To note about this clone: This CDR3 is also generated by other DNA sequences in the sample. The V call is TRBV6-1, the J call TRBJ1-5; weak D call: TRBD1 (6 bases). The V and J ends lost 6 bases and 3 bases respectively, with 12 bases between them. The CDR3 is 14 residues long. Germline CDR1 MNHNS, CDR2 SASEGT. CDR3 DNA: TGTGCCAGCAGCCCGACAGGTTACAATCAGCCCCAGCATTTT. This translates into CASSPTGYNQPQHF.

The V gene is TRBV19, the J gene TRBJ2-7; the match to TRBD1 covers 7 bases. CDR1 is LNHDA and CDR2 is SQIVND in the germline V gene (reference sequence). J lost 4 bases, V lost 5 bases, and 8 bases had no gene match. This CDR3 region has 14 residues. This CDR3 is CASSPARGSYEQYF. DNA of the CDR3: TGTGCCAGTAGTCCTGCCAGGGGGTCGTACGAGCAGTACTTC.

This rearrangement joins TRBV6-1 to TRBJ1-1; 9 nucleotides match TRBD1. Germline V gives CDR1 MNHNS, CDR2 SASEGT. This CDR3 comprises 14 residues. After removal of 6 bases from V and 5 bases from J, the junction contained 7 bases not matched to a gene. This CDR3 reads CASRGGQGGTEAFF. Here the CDR3 DNA reads TGTGCCAGCAGGGGGGGACAGGGAGGAACTGAAGCTTTCTTT.

The chain recombines TRBV6-1 with TRBJ1-1, with a tentative D call TRBD1 (6 bases). This CDR3 spans 13 amino acids. V lost 5 bases and J 5 bases, leaving 12 bases between the germline ends. CDR1 and CDR2 from the germline V gene are MNHNS and SASEGT. DNA for the CDR3: TGTGCCAGCAGTCTAACAGGGAAGACTGAAGCTTTCTTT. It specifies CASSLTGKTEAFF.

This chain connects TRBV2 to TRBJ2-1; the D is unclear. The V gene lost 3 bases and the J gene lost 7 bases, with 13 bases spanning the gap. This CDR3 contains 14 residues. CDR1 is SNHLY and CDR2 is FYNNEI in the germline V gene. The CDR3: CASSDLVAANEQFF. The CDR3 DNA reads as TGTGCCAGCAGTGATCTGGTAGCAGCAAATGAGCAGTTCTTC.

In nucleotides, the CDR3 is TGCGCCAGCAAGGTGGACTCCTCCTACGAGCAGTACTTC. Its translation: CASKVDSSYEQYF. The chain recombines TRBV5-1 with TRBJ2-7, with D possibly TRBD2 on 5 matching bases. The germline V gene encodes CDR1 SGHRS and CDR2 YFSETQ. The V end was cut by 6 bases, the J end by 0 bases, with 10 bases between. This CDR3 is built from 13 residues.

A word on this clone: One end of the junction does not line up with germline, which may come from a read error. The genes are TRBV4-1 and TRBJ2-7; 7 bases agree with TRBD1. Germline CDR1 reads MGHRA; CDR2 reads YSYEKL. CDR3 size: 16 residues. The CDR3 DNA follows: TGCGCCGGCAGCTACTACCTCGGACAGGTTCTGGGAGAGCAGTACTTC. Translation gives CAGSYYLGQVLGEQYF.

The genes are TRBV7-9 and TRBJ2-7, with a tentative D call TRBD2 (5 bases). V was shortened by 1 base and J by 0 bases, with 13 bases between the two germline ends. This CDR3 has 16 residues. CDR1 and CDR2 from the germline V gene are SEHNR and FQNEAQ (reference sequence). The CDR3 nucleotides are TGTGCCAGCAGCTTAGAGGTTACGGGGAGCTCCTACGAGCAGTACTTC. Translated, it gives CASSLEVTGSSYEQYF.

CDR3 bases: TGTGCTAGTGGCAGGGGACAGGCTAGCAATCAGCCCCAGCATTTT. Translated, it gives CASGRGQASNQPQHF. The V call is TRBV12-5, the J call TRBJ1-5; 8 bases are a match to TRBD1. Germline loops: CDR1 LGHNT, CDR2 FRNRAP. CDR3 length equals 15 residues. The junction had 4 bases not matched to a gene; V was cut back by 6 bases and J by 0 bases.

V and J are TRBV25-1 and TRBJ1-5, with D maybe TRBD1 (6 bases). The V and J ends lost 8 bases and 4 bases respectively, with 12 bases between them. From germline, CDR1 is MGHDK and CDR2 SYGVNS. The CDR3 contains 13 residues. This CDR3 reads CASGGTWNQPQHF. CDR3 DNA: TGTGCCAGCGGTGGGACATGGAATCAGCCCCAGCATTTT.

The CDR3 region is CASSLDVGLTEAFF. CDR3 DNA: TGCGCCAGCAGCTTGGATGTGGGCTTGACTGAAGCTTTCTTT. V gene TRBV5-1 combines with J gene TRBJ1-1; D gene uncertain. The CDR3 spans 14 residues. Trimming removed 0 bases from V and 5 bases from J, with 11 bases in between. Germline CDR1 reads SGHRS; CDR2 reads YFSETQ.

CDR3 amino acids: CASSLVAGSSTYEQYF. The CDR3 nucleotides read TGTGCCAGCAGCTTAGTGGCGGGGTCCTCAACCTACGAGCAGTACTTC. The chain is built from TRBV7-2 and TRBJ2-7, with D perhaps matching TRBD2 (6 bases). V was pared by 1 base and J by 2 bases, with 15 bases between. This CDR3 contains 16 residues. The germline V gene encodes CDR1 SGHTA and CDR2 FQGNSA.

V is TRBV5-4 and J is TRBJ2-5; maybe TRBD1 (5 bases). The CDR3 has 16 amino acids. Trimming took 4 bases from V and 2 from J, leaving 18 bases between them. Germline values: CDR1 SGHNT, CDR2 YYREEE (reference sequence). The CDR3 spells CASSDDSIRVQETQYF. DNA of the CDR3: TGTGCCAGCAGCGACGACAGCATCCGAGTGCAAGAGACCCAGTACTTC.

The count of this clone is one. The genes are TRBV30 and TRBJ2-5; the match to TRBD2 covers 10 bases. Germline loops: CDR1 GTSNPN, CDR2 SVGIG (reference sequence). Trimming removed 5 bases from V and 9 bases from J; junction bases left unmatched: 12. The CDR3 sequence is 14 residues long. Here the CDR3 reads CAWLSGGAYDAQYF. In DNA form, the CDR3 reads TGTGCCTGGTTGAGCGGGGGGGCCTATGATGCCCAGTACTTC.

This chain links TRBV15 with TRBJ1-4, with D possibly TRBD1 on 5 matching bases. Germline V gene data show CDR1 as LNHNV and CDR2 as YYDKDF (reference sequence). The V end lost 3 bases, the J end lost 4 bases, and 12 bases lay between the germline ends. The CDR3 has 15 amino acids. DNA for the CDR3: TGTGCCACCAGCAGGTTAGGGGCACTTAATGAAAAACTGTTTTTT. It codes for CATSRLGALNEKLFF.

The chain uses TRBV19 and TRBJ1-3; no reliable D call. Per the germline V gene, CDR1 is LNHDA and CDR2 is SQIVND (reference sequence). V dropped 3 bases and J dropped 3 bases, with 15 bases sitting between them. This CDR3 comprises 16 residues. The chain's CDR3 is CASSIFQISYGNTIYF. The CDR3 DNA reads as TGTGCCAGTAGTATCTTCCAGATCTCTTATGGAAACACCATATATTTT.

The V call is TRBV5-6, the J call TRBJ1-1; 10 nucleotides line up with TRBD1. Germline CDR1 is SGHDT and CDR2 is YYEEEE. Germline trimming cut 2 bases from V and 0 bases from J; bases unmatched to any gene: 7. This CDR3 comprises 17 residues. CDR3 nucleotides: TGTGCCAGCAGCTTAGACAGGGGGCATCTAGTGAACACTGAAGCTTTCTTT. It is translated as CASSLDRGHLVNTEAFF.

This clone was seen a single time. The chain has TRBV11-2 and TRBJ2-3, with D possibly TRBD2 on 6 matching bases. V was clipped by 7 bases and J by 4 bases, with 21 bases between them. The CDR3 loop spans 16 amino acids. Germline loops: CDR1 SGHAT, CDR2 FQNNGV. The CDR3 DNA reads TGTGCCAGCACTTCCTTCTTGGGCGGGGAATCAGATACGCAGTATTTT. It encodes CASTSFLGGESDTQYF. The full variable domain, its missing parts supplied by reference TRBV11-2 and TRBJ2-3, is EAGVAQSPRYKIIEKRQSVAFWCNPISGHATLYWYQQILGQGPKLLIQFQNNGVVDDSQLPKDRFSAERLKGVDSTLKIQPAKLEDSAVYLCASTSFLGGESDTQYFGPGTRLTVL.

The sample holds one count of this clone. This chain connects TRBV5-1 to TRBJ2-5; no firm D call. Germline CDR1 SGHRS, CDR2 YFSETQ. Deletions cut 4 bases from V and 1 base from J, with 14 bases between. The CDR3 spans 15 residues. The CDR3 loop reads CASSRTTTTQETQYF. The CDR3 region has the DNA TGCGCCAGCAGCCGAACCACTACCACCCAAGAGACCCAGTACTTC. Based on the CDR3 plus reference TRBV5-1 and TRBJ2-5, the full variable domain is KAGVTQTPRYLIKTRGQQVTLSCSPISGHRSVSWYQQTPGQGLQFLFEYFSETQRNKGNFPGRFSGRQFSNSRSEMNVSTLELGDSALYLCASSRTTTTQETQYFGPGTRLLVL.

This chain links TRBV9 with TRBJ1-2; D uncertain. This CDR3 region has 13 residues. V lost 0 bases, J lost 8 bases, and 11 bases lay in between. The germline V gene encodes CDR1 SGDLS and CDR2 YYNGEE. This CDR3 is CASSVVGALGYTF. The CDR3 DNA reads as TGTGCCAGCAGCGTAGTCGGTGCTTTAGGCTACACCTTC. Together with reference TRBV9 and TRBJ1-2, the CDR3 gives the full variable domain: DSGVTQTPKHLITATGQRVTLRCSPRSGDLSVYWYQQSLDQGLQFLIQYYNGEERAKGNILERFSAQQFPDLHSELNLSSLELGDSALYFCASSVVGALGYTFGSGTRLTVV.

The genes are TRBV6-6 and TRBJ1-2; 8 nucleotides align to TRBD1. Per germline, CDR1 MNHNY and CDR2 SVGAGI (reference sequence). The CDR3 totals 14 residues. Trimming removed 2 bases from V and 8 bases from J; junction bases left unmatched: 7. The CDR3 here is CASSYAGQGGGYTF. As DNA, the CDR3 is TGTGCCAGCAGTTACGCTGGACAGGGTGGGGGCTACACCTTC.

The chain joins TRBV19 to TRBJ2-1; D perhaps matches TRBD2 (6 bases). Germline V gene data show CDR1 as LNHDA and CDR2 as SQIVND (reference sequence). CDR3 length equals 14 residues. Between the trimmed V and J ends, which lost 7 bases and 4 bases, there was a span of 14 bases. The CDR3 bases are TGTGCCAGTAATCTAGCGTACTCTTACAATGAGCAGTTCTTC. This sequence encodes CASNLAYSYNEQFF. Drawing the rest from reference TRBV19 and TRBJ2-1, the complete variable domain is DGGITQSPKYLFRKEGQNVTLSCEQNLNHDAMYWYRQDPGQGLRLIYYSQIVNDFQKGDIAEGYSVSREKKESFPLTVTSAQKNPTAFYLCASNLAYSYNEQFFGPGTRLTVL.

The rearrangement joins TRBV18 to TRBJ1-5; 9 nucleotides match TRBD1. The V and J ends lost 3 bases and 6 bases, in that order; junction bases with no gene match: 6. This CDR3 is 15 amino acids long. Germline values: CDR1 KGHSH, CDR2 LQKENI. The CDR3 reads CASSPGQGGGQPQHF. The CDR3 DNA follows: TGTGCCAGCTCACCGGGACAGGGAGGAGGTCAGCCCCAGCATTTT. Full variable domain (rest looked up from reference TRBV18 and TRBJ1-5): NAGVMQNPRHLVRRRGQEARLRCSPMKGHSHVYWYRQLPEEGLKFMVYLQKENIIDESGMPKERFSAEFPKEGPSILRIQQVVRGDSAAYFCASSPGQGGGQPQHFGDGTRLSIL.